The 25 T cell receptor beta chains listed next were all sequenced from one sample in a study of blood T cell repertoires in COVID-19. Sequencing was performed with immunoSEQ multiplex PCR; in TCRdb, only in-frame clones are kept and a portion is missing. The sample has a few hundred thousand clones, 80% to 90% seen once. Sequencing was performed on PBMCs or T cells enriched from blood (not recorded which). These receptors were taken from a man younger than 35 who had recovered from COVID-19.

The J gene is TRBJ1-1, the V gene TRBV7-9; a weak D match, TRBD1 (5 bases). This CDR3 has 12 residues. Between the trimmed V and J ends, which lost 1 base and 11 bases, there was a span of 11 bases. Germline CDR1 reads SEHNR; CDR2 reads FQNEAQ (reference sequence). The CDR3 DNA reads TGTGCCAGCAGCTTAGTCCGGGGGGAGGCTTTCTTT. Amino acids: CASSLVRGEAFF.

The CDR3 loop is CASNQGRNTGELFF. Here the CDR3 DNA reads TGTGCCAGCAACCAGGGGAGGAACACCGGGGAGCTGTTTTTT. V and J are TRBV6-6 and TRBJ2-2, with a tentative D call TRBD1 (6 bases). CDR3 length: 14 residues. V dropped 7 bases and J dropped 1 base, with 10 bases sitting between them. CDR1 and CDR2 from the germline V gene are MNHNY and SVGAGI (reference sequence).

V gene TRBV10-3 combines with J gene TRBJ1-5; the match to TRBD1 covers 7 bases. This CDR3 has 18 amino acids. Germline lookup yields CDR1 ENHRY and CDR2 SYGVKD. Unmatched junction bases numbered 14, after V lost 6 bases and J lost 0 bases. CDR3 residues: CAIRPPGTDSYSNQPQHF. CDR3 in DNA: TGTGCCATCAGGCCCCCTGGGACAGACTCTTATAGCAATCAGCCCCAGCATTTT.

This sequence joins TRBV28 and TRBJ2-1, with 8 bases that match TRBD1. The CDR3 length is 14 residues. The V and J ends lost 4 bases and 8 bases, in that order; junction bases with no gene match: 7. Per the germline V gene, CDR1 is MDHEN and CDR2 is SYDVKM. CDR3 DNA: TGTGCCAGCAGTTCGTGGACAGGGAGCGATGAGCAGTTCTTC. Its translation: CASSSWTGSDEQFF.

This sequence joins TRBV14 and TRBJ2-7, with D maybe TRBD1 (5 bases). V lost 5 bases and J 8 bases, leaving 19 bases between the germline ends. Per the germline V gene, CDR1 is SGHDN and CDR2 is FVKESK. The CDR3 loop spans 14 amino acids. CDR3 nucleotides: TGTGCCAGCAGCATAGGGCAGGGAACTTTTAAGCAGTACTTC. This translates into CASSIGQGTFKQYF.

The rearrangement links TRBV19 to TRBJ2-2, with D possibly matching TRBD2 (5 bases). This CDR3 is built from 11 residues. With 10 bases removed from V and 6 bases from J, the gap between germline ends came to 9 bases. Germline V gene data show CDR1 as LNHDA and CDR2 as SQIVND (reference sequence). CDR3 residues: CATVASGELFF. The DNA for the CDR3 is TGTGCCACCGTAGCGTCCGGGGAGCTGTTTTTT.

The V and J genes are TRBV7-6 and TRBJ2-1; 8 nucleotides match TRBD1. The CDR3 runs to 14 residues. Germline V gene data show CDR1 as SGHVS and CDR2 as FNYEAQ. Trimming at V came to 2 bases and at J to 6 bases, leaving 3 bases not matched to a gene. CDR3 nucleotide sequence: TGTGCCAGCAGCTTAAGGACAGGGATCAATGAGCAGTTCTTC. Amino acids: CASSLRTGINEQFF.

This chain uses TRBV24-1 with TRBJ2-3; 12 bases are a match to TRBD2. Germline CDR1 reads KGHDR; CDR2 reads SFDVKD. The CDR3 has 17 residues. V dropped 6 bases and J dropped 4; count of bases not matched to a gene: 10. CDR3 in amino acids: CATSTTSGGSDADTQYF. CDR3 DNA: TGTGCCACCAGTACGACTAGCGGGGGATCGGACGCAGATACGCAGTATTTT.

In DNA form, the CDR3 reads TGTGCCAGCAGCAACCAATCCCATGACCGGGACAGGGGAGGGCTAAACACTGAAGCTTTCTTT. The encoded protein is CASSNQSHDRDRGGLNTEAFF. The chain combines TRBV21-1 with TRBJ1-1; the table gives TRBD1 as D, unverified against the DNA. TRBV21-1 is a pseudogene locus. The CDR3 spans 21 residues.

The chain links TRBV5-1 to TRBJ2-5; 8 bases are shared with TRBD1. The CDR3 extends over 14 amino acids. The germline V gene encodes CDR1 SGHRS and CDR2 YFSETQ. The ends lost 2 bases at V and 3 bases at J; junction bases unmatched: 3. The CDR3 region has the DNA TGCGCCAGCAGCTTCAGGGGGCTGGAAGAGACCCAGTACTTC. Protein product: CASSFRGLEETQYF.

This clone has just one count. This chain connects TRBV5-1 to TRBJ1-2; a possible D gene is TRBD1 (6 bases). Germline CDR1 is SGHRS and CDR2 is YFSETQ. The CDR3 sequence is 14 residues long. Trimming left V 0 bases short and J 0 bases short, with 6 bases between. The CDR3 DNA follows: TGCGCCAGCAGCTTGGACAGGGCTAACTATGGCTACACCTTC. Protein sequence: CASSLDRANYGYTF.

This chain uses TRBV6-6 with TRBJ2-7, with a tentative D call TRBD2 (6 bases). The length of the CDR3 is 15 residues. Trimming shortened V by 3 bases and J by 0 bases, and 12 bases separated the two germline ends. Germline CDR1 and CDR2: MNHNY and SVGAGI (reference sequence). The DNA of the CDR3 is TGTGCCAGCAGTTATGCGGGACCCGACTCCTACGAGCAGTACTTC. Its protein product is CASSYAGPDSYEQYF.

The chain couples TRBV2 to TRBJ2-1; 11 nucleotides align to TRBD1. The CDR3 loop spans 15 amino acids. Per germline, CDR1 SNHLY and CDR2 FYNNEI. The J segment lost 4 bases and the V segment lost 7 bases, leaving 6 bases of the junction unmatched. The CDR3 protein is CASIPGQGAYNEQFF. The CDR3 DNA reads TGTGCCAGCATTCCAGGACAGGGGGCGTACAATGAGCAGTTCTTC.

The chain has TRBV30 and TRBJ2-6; D is ambiguous. The CDR3 runs to 12 residues. Trimming removed 5 bases at V and 4 bases at J, with 6 bases between. Germline assignment: CDR1 GTSNPN and CDR2 SVGIG (reference sequence). Here the CDR3 reads CAWGRGANVLTF. CDR3 coding DNA: TGTGCCTGGGGTCGGGGGGCCAACGTCCTGACTTTC.

The rearrangement uses TRBV7-2 and TRBJ2-5, with D possibly TRBD2 on 6 matching bases. Germline CDR1 reads SGHTA; CDR2 reads FQGNSA. This CDR3 is 13 amino acids long. Trimming stripped 5 bases from V and 1 base from J, with 8 bases between. The CDR3 DNA sequence: TGTGCCAGCAGCACGGGACTCCAAGAGACCCAGTACTTC. This gives the protein CASSTGLQETQYF.

The chain recombines TRBV6-2 or TRBV6-3 with TRBJ1-1; a possible D gene is TRBD1 (5 bases). This CDR3 is built from 14 residues. Germline V gene sequence: CDR1 MNHEY, CDR2 SVGEGT. The V end lost 4 bases, the J end lost 2 bases, and 11 bases lay between the germline ends. CDR3 in DNA: TGTGCCAGCAGTTTAACAGGAGTTAACACTGAAGCTTTCTTT. Its protein is CASSLTGVNTEAFF.

This chain uses TRBV10-3 with TRBJ1-2, with 7 bases that match TRBD1. This CDR3 has 15 residues. CDR1 is ENHRY and CDR2 is SYGVKD in the germline V gene. V was clipped by 6 bases and J by 4 bases; unmatched bases: 11. The CDR3 DNA reads TGTGCCATCAGGGGCCCCGGGACAGCTGTCTATGGCTACACCTTC. Translating gives CAIRGPGTAVYGYTF.

This chain joins TRBV9 and TRBJ1-1; D call uncertain. Trimming pared 4 bases from V and 0 bases from J, leaving 13 bases between. CDR3 size: 15 residues. CDR1 is SGDLS, CDR2 YYNGEE, per germline. Here the CDR3 DNA reads TGTGCCAGCAGCTCCCGGTCAGGCTTGAACACTGAAGCTTTCTTT. Its protein is CASSSRSGLNTEAFF.

V is TRBV5-1 and J is TRBJ1-2; 8 bases map to TRBD1. The CDR3 has 14 amino acids. V was clipped by 0 bases and J by 4 bases; unmatched bases: 2. Germline-derived CDR1 and CDR2 are SGHRS and YFSETQ. CDR3 sequence: CASSLGQGAYGYTF. In nucleotides, the CDR3 is TGCGCCAGCAGCTTGGGGCAGGGGGCCTATGGCTACACCTTC.

The chain joins TRBV6-5 to TRBJ1-6; TRBD1 agrees at 8 bases. Germline CDR1 reads MNHEY; CDR2 reads SVGAGI. This CDR3 comprises 15 residues. Trimming removed 5 bases from V and 6 bases from J; junction bases left unmatched: 6. The DNA of the CDR3 is TGTGCCAGCAGTCTAGGACAGGGTCGTAATTCACCCCTCCACTTT. It encodes CASSLGQGRNSPLHF.

The rearrangement joins TRBV24-1 to TRBJ1-6, with TRBD1 matching 12 bases. The CDR3 contains 20 residues. In germline, CDR1 is KGHDR, CDR2 SFDVKD. V lost 0 bases to trimming and J lost 7 bases; unmatched junction nucleotides: 12. CDR3 DNA: TGTGCCACCAGTGATTTGCGCTCTTGGGGACAGGGGGCATACAATTCACCCCTCCACTTT. Its protein is CATSDLRSWGQGAYNSPLHF.

V usage is TRBV19 and J usage is TRBJ1-1, with TRBD1 identical over 7 bases. V lost 3 bases to trimming and J lost 1 base; unmatched junction nucleotides: 2. CDR3 length: 14 residues. CDR1 is LNHDA and CDR2 is SQIVND in the germline V gene (reference sequence). Here the CDR3 DNA reads TGTGCCAGTAGTATTGAGGGGGCGAACACTGAAGCTTTCTTT. It is translated as CASSIEGANTEAFF.

A note on this clone: Other DNA sequences in the same sample also yield this CDR3. V gene TRBV3-1 (or the pseudogene TRBV3-2) combines with J gene TRBJ1-6; 7 nucleotides agree with TRBD1. Germline values: CDR1 LGHDT, CDR2 YNNKEL (reference sequence). This CDR3 has 14 amino acids. Unmatched junction bases numbered 2, after V lost 4 bases and J lost 5 bases. The CDR3 coding sequence is TGTGCCAGCAGCCCAGGGACAGATAATTCACCCCTCCACTTT. It translates to CASSPGTDNSPLHF.

J is TRBJ2-7 and V is TRBV7-2, with 12 positions matching TRBD2. This CDR3 is built from 15 residues. Germline trimming cut 3 bases from V and 7 bases from J; bases unmatched to any gene: 7. CDR1 and CDR2 from the germline V gene are SGHTA and FQGNSA. The CDR3 region is CASSFLAGGGGEQYF. Here the CDR3 DNA reads TGTGCCAGCAGCTTCCTAGCGGGAGGGGGGGGAGAGCAGTACTTC. Variable domain in full (rest from reference TRBV7-2 and TRBJ2-7): GAGVSQSPSNKVTEKGKDVELRCDPISGHTALYWYRQSLGQGLEFLIYFQGNSAPDKSGLPSDRFSAERTGGSVSTLTIQRTQQEDSAVYLCASSFLAGGGGEQYFGPGTRLTVT.

This chain joins TRBV28 and TRBJ1-2; possibly TRBD1 for D (6 bases). The CDR3 covers 12 residues. Germline-derived CDR1 and CDR2 are MDHEN and SYDVKM. The V end lost 10 bases, the J end lost 8 bases, and 17 bases lay between the germline ends. As DNA, the CDR3 is TGTGCCACCGTCGAAGGGGGAAACGGCTACACCTTC. It yields the protein CATVEGGNGYTF.